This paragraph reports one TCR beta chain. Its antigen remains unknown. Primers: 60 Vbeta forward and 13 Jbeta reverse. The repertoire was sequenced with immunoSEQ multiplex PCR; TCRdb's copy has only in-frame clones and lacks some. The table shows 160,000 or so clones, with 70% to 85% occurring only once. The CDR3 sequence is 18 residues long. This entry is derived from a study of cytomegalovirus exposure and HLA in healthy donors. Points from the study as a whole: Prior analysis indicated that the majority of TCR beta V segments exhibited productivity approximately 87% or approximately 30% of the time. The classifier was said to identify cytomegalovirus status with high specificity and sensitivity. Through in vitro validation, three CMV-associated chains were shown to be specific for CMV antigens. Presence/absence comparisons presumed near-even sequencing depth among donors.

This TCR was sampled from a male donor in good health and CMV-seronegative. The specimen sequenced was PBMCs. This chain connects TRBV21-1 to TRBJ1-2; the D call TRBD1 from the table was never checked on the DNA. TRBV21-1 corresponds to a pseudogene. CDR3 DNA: TGTGCCAGCAGCCTTTCCTCCGGACAGGGAGGAACTAACTATGGCTACACCTTC. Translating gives CASSLSSGQGGTNYGYTF.